The rows below give T cell receptor beta chains drawn from one sample of a study of cytomegalovirus exposure and HLA in healthy donors. Only in-frame clones appear in the TCRdb table, and some are missing; sequencing was by immunoSEQ multiplex PCR. The sample carries over 200,000 clones, about 79% recorded once. Material: PBMCs. The receptors stem from a male donor in good health and CMV-seronegative. CDR3s include the opening cysteine and the closing phenylalanine or tryptophan. The D gene is left open where the match is weak. The size entry is marked missing in some rows and otherwise reads once, few, many or a size class.

size: .; D: .; J: TRBJ1-2; V: TRBV4-3; DNA: TGCGCCAGCAGCCAAGACAGATCTTTGAACTATGGCTACACCTTC; CDR3: CASSQDRSLNYGYTF
size: .; D: .; J: TRBJ2-3; V: TRBV5-1; DNA: TGCGCCAGCAGCTCCCCTATGGGCACAGATACGCAGTATTTT; CDR3: CASSSPMGTDTQYF
size: .; D: .; J: TRBJ2-7; V: TRBV5-1; DNA: TGCGCCAGCAGCTCGGGGTTCGGAGACGAGCAGTACTTC; CDR3: CASSSGFGDEQYF
size: .; D: .; J: TRBJ1-1; V: TRBV19; DNA: TGTGCCAGTACGGAACTTTACCGGGGCACTGAAGCTTTCTTT; CDR3: CASTELYRGTEAFF
size: .; D: .; J: TRBJ2-7; V: TRBV6-6; DNA: TGTGCCAGTAGGTCGGAGTTCACCAGCTCCTACGAGCAGTACTTC; CDR3: CASRSEFTSSYEQYF
size: .; D: .; J: TRBJ2-3; V: TRBV11-3; DNA: TGTGCCAGCAGTTCCGGAGGGGTCACAGATACGCAGTATTTT; CDR3: CASSSGGVTDTQYF
size: .; D: TRBD2; J: TRBJ2-5; V: TRBV6-1; DNA: TGTGCCAGCAGTAAAGTTAGCGGGGGACTCCAAGAGACCCAGTACTTC; CDR3: CASSKVSGGLQETQYF
size: .; D: TRBD1; J: TRBJ2-7; V: TRBV7-2; DNA: TGTGCCAGCAGCCTGAGACAGGGATCGTACGAGCAGTACTTC; CDR3: CASSLRQGSYEQYF
size: .; D: TRBD1; J: TRBJ1-1; V: TRBV14; DNA: TGTGCCAGCAGCCGTGGGACAGGGTATGGGGGGGCTTTCTTT; CDR3: CASSRGTGYGGAFF
size: .; D: .; J: TRBJ2-7; V: TRBV7-3; DNA: TGTGCCAGCAGCTTAGGGGCAACTTCCTACGAGCAGTACTTC; CDR3: CASSLGATSYEQYF
size: once; D: .; J: TRBJ1-1; V: TRBV7-9; DNA: TGTGCCAGCAGCACATCCTTTGGGCAAAGGAACACTGAAGCTTTCTTT; CDR3: CASSTSFGQRNTEAFF
size: .; D: TRBD2; J: TRBJ2-7; V: TRBV27; DNA: TGTGCCAGCAGCTCCTTAGCGGGAGGTCTTAACGAGCAGTACTTC; CDR3: CASSSLAGGLNEQYF
size: .; D: TRBD1; J: TRBJ1-3; V: TRBV6-5; DNA: TGTGCCAGCAGTTACTCGGACAGGGTGATTGGGACCATATATTTT; CDR3: CASSYSDRVIGTIYF
size: .; D: TRBD2; J: TRBJ2-5; V: TRBV25-1; DNA: TGTGCCAGCTCCGAGAGCGGGAGAGGAGAGACCCAGTACTTC; CDR3: CASSESGRGETQYF
size: .; D: TRBD1; J: TRBJ1-2; V: TRBV7-2; DNA: TGTGCCAGCAGCTTAGAGGACAGGAACTATGGCTACACCTTC; CDR3: CASSLEDRNYGYTF
size: .; D: TRBD1; J: TRBJ2-1; V: TRBV5-4; DNA: TGTGCCAGCAGCTTGGTAGTTAGGACAGGGAATAATGAGCAGTTCTTC; CDR3: CASSLVVRTGNNEQFF
size: .; D: TRBD2; J: TRBJ2-1; V: TRBV7-2; DNA: TGTGCCAGCAGCTTGACTTGGACTAGCGTTTCGTTCTTC; CDR3: CASSLTWTSVSFF
size: .; D: .; J: TRBJ2-5; V: TRBV29-1; DNA: TGCAGCGTTGAGATGGTAGCGGAAGGCCCGGAGACCCAGTACTTC; CDR3: CSVEMVAEGPETQYF
size: .; D: TRBD1; J: TRBJ2-2; V: TRBV18; DNA: TGTGCCAGCTCACCACCAGGGACAGGGGTGGAAACCGGGGAGCTGTTTTTT; CDR3: CASSPPGTGVETGELFF
size: .; D: .; J: TRBJ1-2; V: TRBV4-3; DNA: TGCGCCAGCAGCCAAGGGGTGGGAGCTAACTATGGCTACACCTTC; CDR3: CASSQGVGANYGYTF
size: .; D: .; J: TRBJ1-6; V: TRBV4-3; DNA: TGCGCCAGCAGCCCTGGCGGAGGGAAGGATTCACCCCTCCACTTT; CDR3: CASSPGGGKDSPLHF
size: .; D: TRBD2; J: TRBJ2-7; V: TRBV6-5; DNA: TGTGCCAGCAGTCTAGCGGTCTCTTCCTACGAGCAGTACTTC; CDR3: CASSLAVSSYEQYF
size: .; D: .; J: TRBJ2-6; V: TRBV19; DNA: TGTGCCAGTAGTAACAACAGGGCCGGGGCCAACGTCCTGACTTTC; CDR3: CASSNNRAGANVLTF
size: .; D: TRBD1; J: TRBJ1-4; V: TRBV6-5; DNA: TGTGCCAGCAGGACAGGGACTGAAAAACTGTTTTTT; CDR3: CASRTGTEKLFF
size: .; D: .; J: TRBJ1-2; V: TRBV7-3; DNA: TGTGCCAGCAGCCCCGGTGTTGACTATGGCTACACCTTC; CDR3: CASSPGVDYGYTF
size: few; D: .; J: TRBJ2-3; V: TRBV11-2; DNA: TGTGCCAGCAGCTCCAGGACAGATACGCAGTATTTT; CDR3: CASSSRTDTQYF